The clone carrying this TCR beta chain occurred once. Repertoires were generated with immunoSEQ multiplex PCR, while TCRdb's copy carries only in-frame clones and drops some. The sample includes around 140,000 clones, about 89% of them seen just once. These data originate in a study of blood T cell repertoires in COVID-19. As for the study in general: Sites in the United States, Italy and Spain provided acute and convalescent COVID-19 samples. The cDNA or gDNA used as material had been derived from T cells, B-cell-depleted T cells, or PBMCs.

The clonotype originates from a man aged 50 or older with active or convalescent COVID-19. The sequencing sample was made of peripheral blood.

CDR3 sequence reads: CAISETLTGALGTQYF. Here the CDR3 DNA reads TGTGCCATCAGTGAGACCTTAACAGGGGCCTTGGGTACGCAGTATTTT. V gene TRBV10-3 combines with J gene TRBJ2-3; 7 nucleotides align to TRBD1. Trimming cost V 2 bases and J 8 bases; bases outside gene matches: 13. From germline, CDR1 is ENHRY and CDR2 SYGVKD. The CDR3 length is 16 residues.